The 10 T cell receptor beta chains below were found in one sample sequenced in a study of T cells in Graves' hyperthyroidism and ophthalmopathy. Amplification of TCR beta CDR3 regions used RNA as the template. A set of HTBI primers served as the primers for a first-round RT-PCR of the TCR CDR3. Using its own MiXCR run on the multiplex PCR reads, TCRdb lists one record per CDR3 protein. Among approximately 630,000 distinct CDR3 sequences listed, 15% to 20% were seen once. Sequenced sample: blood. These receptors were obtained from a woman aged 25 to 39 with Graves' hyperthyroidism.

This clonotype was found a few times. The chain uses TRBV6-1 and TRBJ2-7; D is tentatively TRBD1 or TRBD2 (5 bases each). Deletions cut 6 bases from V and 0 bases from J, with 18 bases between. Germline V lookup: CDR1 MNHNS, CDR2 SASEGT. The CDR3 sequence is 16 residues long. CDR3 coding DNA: TGTGCCAGCAGGCGCAGCCCACCCGGGACCTCCTACGAGCAGTACTTC. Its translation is CASRRSPPGTSYEQYF.

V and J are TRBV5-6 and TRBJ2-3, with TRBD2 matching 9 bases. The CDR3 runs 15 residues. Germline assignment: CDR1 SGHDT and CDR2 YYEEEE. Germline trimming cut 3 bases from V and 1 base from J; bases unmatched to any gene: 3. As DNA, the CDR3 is TGTGCCAGCAGCTCGTTAGCGGGAGGCACAGATACGCAGTATTTT. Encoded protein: CASSSLAGGTDTQYF. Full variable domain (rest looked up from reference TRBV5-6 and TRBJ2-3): DAGVTQSPTHLIKTRGQQVTLRCSPKSGHDTVSWYQQALGQGPQFIFQYYEEEERQRGNFPDRFSGHQFPNYSSELNVNALLLGDSALYLCASSSLAGGTDTQYFGPGTRLTVL.

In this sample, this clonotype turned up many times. The CDR3 loop reads CSAPDPATEAFF. CDR3 sequence (DNA): TGCAGTGCCCCCGACCCCGCCACTGAAGCTTTCTTT. The V call is TRBV20-1, the J call TRBJ1-1, with no clear D. This CDR3 is 12 amino acids long. The V end was cut by 6 bases, the J end by 4 bases, with 12 bases between. Germline-derived CDR1 and CDR2 are DFQATT and SNEGSKA (reference sequence).

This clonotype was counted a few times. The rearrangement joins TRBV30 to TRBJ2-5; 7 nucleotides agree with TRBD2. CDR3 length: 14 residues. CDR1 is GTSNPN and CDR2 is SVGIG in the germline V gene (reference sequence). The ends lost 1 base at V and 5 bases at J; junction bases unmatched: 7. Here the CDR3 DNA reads TGTGCCTGGAGTGAGCGGGGTTTTCGGGAGACCCAGTACTTC. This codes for CAWSERGFRETQYF.

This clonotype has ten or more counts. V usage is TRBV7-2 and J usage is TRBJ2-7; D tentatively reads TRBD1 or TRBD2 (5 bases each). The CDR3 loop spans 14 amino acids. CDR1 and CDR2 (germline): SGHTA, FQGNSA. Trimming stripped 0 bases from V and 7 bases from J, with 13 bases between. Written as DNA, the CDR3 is TGTGCCAGCAGCTTAGCGGGACCTTTACGGGAGCAGTACTTC. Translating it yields CASSLAGPLREQYF.

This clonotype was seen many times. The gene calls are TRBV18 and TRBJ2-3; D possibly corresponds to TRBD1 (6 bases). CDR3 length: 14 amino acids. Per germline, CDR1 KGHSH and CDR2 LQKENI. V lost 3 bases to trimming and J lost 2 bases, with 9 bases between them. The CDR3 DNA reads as TGTGCCAGCTCACCGCAGGGGATCACAGATACGCAGTATTTT. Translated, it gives CASSPQGITDTQYF.

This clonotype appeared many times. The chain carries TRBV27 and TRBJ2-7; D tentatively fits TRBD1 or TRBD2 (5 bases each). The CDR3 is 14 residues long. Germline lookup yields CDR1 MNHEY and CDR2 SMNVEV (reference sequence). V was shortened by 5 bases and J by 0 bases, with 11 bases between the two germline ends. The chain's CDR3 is CASSPEGSSYEQYF. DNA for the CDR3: TGTGCCAGCAGTCCCGAGGGGTCCTCCTACGAGCAGTACTTC.

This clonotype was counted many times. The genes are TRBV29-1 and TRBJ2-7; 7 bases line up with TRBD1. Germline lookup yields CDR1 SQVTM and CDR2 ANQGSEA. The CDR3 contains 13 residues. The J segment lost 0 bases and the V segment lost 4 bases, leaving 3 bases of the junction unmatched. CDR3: CSVGGQPSYEQYF. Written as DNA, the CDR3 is TGCAGCGTTGGGGGACAGCCCTCCTACGAGCAGTACTTC.

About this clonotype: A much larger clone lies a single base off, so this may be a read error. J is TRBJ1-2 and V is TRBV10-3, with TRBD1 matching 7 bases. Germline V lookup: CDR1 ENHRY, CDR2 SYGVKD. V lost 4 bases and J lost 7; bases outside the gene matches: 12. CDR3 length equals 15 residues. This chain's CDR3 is CAISGSGGESVGYTF. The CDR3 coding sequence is TGTGCCATCAGTGGATCAGGGGGGGAATCGGTTGGCTACACCTTC.

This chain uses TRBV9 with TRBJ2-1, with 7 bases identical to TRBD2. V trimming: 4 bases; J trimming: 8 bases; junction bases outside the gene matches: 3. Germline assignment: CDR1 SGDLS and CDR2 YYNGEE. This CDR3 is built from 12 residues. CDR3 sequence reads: CASSSREYEQFF. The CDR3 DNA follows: TGTGCCAGCAGCTCGCGGGAGTATGAGCAGTTCTTC.